This T cell receptor beta chain was obtained from a study of CD8 T cells in ankylosing spondylitis. Study-wide results and limits: Seemingly characteristic of ankylosing spondylitis blood was a TCR beta motif consisting of several highly homologous variants. Relatively scarce in peripheral blood, disease-linked clones were CD8+. Disease-linked clones were reportedly significantly enriched in matched ankylosing spondylitis synovial fluid. Some motif variants had been reported before (in reactive arthritis synovial fluid and blood).

Germline V gives CDR1 SGDLS, CDR2 YYNGEE. The CDR3 is made up of 14 amino acids. V shed 4 bases and J shed 5 bases, with 12 bases lying between them. This clonotype showed up just a few times. Its antigen is not known. In making TCR beta libraries, quantitative 5'-RACE with molecular barcodes was used. TCRdb redid the calling of the 5' RACE reads with MiXCR, one entry per CDR3 protein. The sample shows 200,000 to 250,000 distinct CDR3 sequences, about 16% of them seen only once. The receptor was derived from a male donor with ankylosing spondylitis. The specimen was blood, either unsorted or a sorted T cell fraction (not recorded which). The genes are TRBV9 and TRBJ2-2; D not resolved. CDR3 loop: CASSPLAPTGELFF. CDR3 bases: TGTGCCAGCAGCCCATTAGCACCAACCGGGGAGCTGTTTTTT.